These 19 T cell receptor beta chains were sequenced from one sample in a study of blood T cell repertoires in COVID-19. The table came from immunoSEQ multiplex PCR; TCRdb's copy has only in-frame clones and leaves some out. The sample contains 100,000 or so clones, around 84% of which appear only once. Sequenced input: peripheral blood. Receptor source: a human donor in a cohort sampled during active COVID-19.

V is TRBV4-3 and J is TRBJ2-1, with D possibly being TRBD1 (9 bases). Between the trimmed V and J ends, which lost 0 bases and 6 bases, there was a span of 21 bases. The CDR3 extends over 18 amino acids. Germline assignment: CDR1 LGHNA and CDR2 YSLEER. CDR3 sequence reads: CASSQDGGVGTGINEQFF. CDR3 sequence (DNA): TGCGCCAGCAGCCAAGACGGGGGGGTTGGGACAGGGATCAATGAGCAGTTCTTC.

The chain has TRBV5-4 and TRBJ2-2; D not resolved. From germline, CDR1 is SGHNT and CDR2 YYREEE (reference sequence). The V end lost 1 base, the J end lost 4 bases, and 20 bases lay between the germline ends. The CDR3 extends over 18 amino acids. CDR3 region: CASSLRPPRLSPTGELFF. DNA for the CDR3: TGTGCCAGCAGCTTGAGGCCGCCGCGACTGAGCCCCACCGGGGAGCTGTTTTTT.

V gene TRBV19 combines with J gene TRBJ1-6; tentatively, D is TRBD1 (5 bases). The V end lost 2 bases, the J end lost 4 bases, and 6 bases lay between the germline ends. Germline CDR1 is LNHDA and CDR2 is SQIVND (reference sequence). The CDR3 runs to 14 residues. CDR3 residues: CASSIWTYNSPLHF. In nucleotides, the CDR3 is TGTGCCAGTAGTATATGGACATATAATTCACCCCTCCACTTT.

The CDR3 nucleotides read TGCGCCAGCAGCTTATTTAGCGGGGGATCCTACACCGGGGAGCTGTTTTTT. Protein product: CASSLFSGGSYTGELFF. V gene TRBV5-1 combines with J gene TRBJ2-2; 9 nucleotides align to TRBD2. V dropped 2 bases and J dropped 3; count of bases not matched to a gene: 8. The CDR3 sequence is 17 residues long. The germline V gene has CDR1 SGHRS and CDR2 YFSETQ.

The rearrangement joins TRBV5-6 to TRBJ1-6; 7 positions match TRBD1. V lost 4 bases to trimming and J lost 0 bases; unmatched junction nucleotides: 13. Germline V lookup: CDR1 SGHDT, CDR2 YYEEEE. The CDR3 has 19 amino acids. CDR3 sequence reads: CASSKPATGQSSYNSPLHF. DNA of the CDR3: TGTGCCAGCAGCAAACCCGCCACGGGACAGAGCTCCTATAATTCACCCCTCCACTTT.

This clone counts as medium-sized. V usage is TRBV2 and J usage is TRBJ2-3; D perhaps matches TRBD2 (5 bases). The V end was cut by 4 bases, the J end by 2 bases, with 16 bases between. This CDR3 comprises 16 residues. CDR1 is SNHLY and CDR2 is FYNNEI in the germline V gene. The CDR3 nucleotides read TGTGCCAGCAGTGTCCAAACGGGGTCATACACAGATACGCAGTATTTT. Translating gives CASSVQTGSYTDTQYF.

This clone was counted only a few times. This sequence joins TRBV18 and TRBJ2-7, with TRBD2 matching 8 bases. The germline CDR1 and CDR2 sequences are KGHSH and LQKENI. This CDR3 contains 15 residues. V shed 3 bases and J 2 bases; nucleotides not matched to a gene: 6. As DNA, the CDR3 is TGTGCCAGCTCACCGGGGTTAGCGGGGACCTACGAGCAGTACTTC. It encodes CASSPGLAGTYEQYF.

This CDR3 is CASSLRLDINTGELFF. The CDR3 DNA reads TGTGCCAGCAGCTTACGACTAGACATTAACACCGGGGAGCTGTTTTTT. The chain couples TRBV11-2 to TRBJ2-2; D perhaps matches TRBD2 (6 bases). The CDR3 is 16 residues long. Germline CDR1 and CDR2: SGHAT and FQNNGV. Trimming removed 2 bases at V and 2 bases at J, with 12 bases between.

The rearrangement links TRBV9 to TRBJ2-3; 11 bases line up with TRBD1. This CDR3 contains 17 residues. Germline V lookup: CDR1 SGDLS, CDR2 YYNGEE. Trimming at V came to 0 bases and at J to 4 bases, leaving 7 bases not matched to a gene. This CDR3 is CASSVVGGQGGADTQYF. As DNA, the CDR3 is TGTGCCAGCAGCGTAGTTGGGGGACAGGGGGGAGCAGATACGCAGTATTTT.

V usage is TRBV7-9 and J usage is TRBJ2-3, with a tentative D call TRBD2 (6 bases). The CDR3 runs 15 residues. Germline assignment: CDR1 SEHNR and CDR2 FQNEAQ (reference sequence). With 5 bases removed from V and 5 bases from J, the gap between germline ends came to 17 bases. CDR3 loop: CASSPGLPGKDTQYF. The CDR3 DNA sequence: TGTGCCAGCAGCCCGGGACTCCCTGGGAAAGATACGCAGTATTTT.

The CDR3 region has the DNA TGTGCCAGCAGCTTAGTTTACAGGACTAGGGAAGAGACCCAGTACTTC. Amino acids: CASSLVYRTREETQYF. The chain joins TRBV11-3 to TRBJ2-5; 7 nucleotides match TRBD2. The CDR3 length is 16 residues. The V gene's germline CDR1 is SGHNT and CDR2 YENEEA. J lost 3 bases, V lost 1 base, and 8 bases had no gene match. Based on the CDR3 plus reference TRBV11-3 and TRBJ2-5, the full variable domain is EAGVVQSPRYKIIEKKQPVAFWCNPISGHNTLYWYLQNLGQGPELLIRYENEEAVDDSQLPKDRFSAERLKGVDSTLKIQPAELGDSAVYLCASSLVYRTREETQYFGPGTRLLVL.

CDR3 in amino acids: CASSYDEGTGYTF. The CDR3 nucleotides are TGTGCCAGCAGTTACGATGAGGGAACGGGCTACACCTTC. The chain links TRBV6-2 or TRBV6-3 to TRBJ1-2; no clear D. V dropped 2 bases and J dropped 8 bases, with 12 bases sitting between them. CDR3 size: 13 residues. Per the germline V gene, CDR1 is MNHEY and CDR2 is SVGEGT.

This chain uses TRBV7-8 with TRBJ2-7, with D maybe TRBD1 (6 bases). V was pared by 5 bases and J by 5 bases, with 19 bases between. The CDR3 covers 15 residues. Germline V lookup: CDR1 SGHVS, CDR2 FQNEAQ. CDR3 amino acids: CASSPRAETGNEQYF. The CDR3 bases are TGTGCCAGCAGCCCCCGTGCTGAAACAGGGAACGAGCAGTACTTC.

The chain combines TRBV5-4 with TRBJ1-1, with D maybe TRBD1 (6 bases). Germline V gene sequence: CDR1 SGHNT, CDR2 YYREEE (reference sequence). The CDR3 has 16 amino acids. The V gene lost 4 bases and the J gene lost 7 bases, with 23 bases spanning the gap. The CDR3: CASSPGQFSPRSEAFF. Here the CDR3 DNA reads TGTGCCAGCAGCCCCGGACAGTTTTCCCCAAGGAGTGAAGCTTTCTTT.

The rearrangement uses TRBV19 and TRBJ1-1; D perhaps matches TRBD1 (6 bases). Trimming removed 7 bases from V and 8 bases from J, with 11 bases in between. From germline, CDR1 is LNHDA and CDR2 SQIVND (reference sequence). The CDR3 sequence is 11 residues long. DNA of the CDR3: TGTGCCAGTATGATGCAGGGGGAAGCTTTCTTT. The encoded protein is CASMMQGEAFF.

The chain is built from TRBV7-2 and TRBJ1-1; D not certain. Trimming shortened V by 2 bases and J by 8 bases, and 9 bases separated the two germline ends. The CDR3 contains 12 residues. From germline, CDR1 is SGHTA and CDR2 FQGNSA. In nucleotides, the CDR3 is TGTGCCAGCAGCTTAACGGGGATAGAAGCTTTCTTT. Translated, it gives CASSLTGIEAFF. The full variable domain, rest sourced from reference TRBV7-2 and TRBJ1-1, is GAGVSQSPSNKVTEKGKDVELRCDPISGHTALYWYRQSLGQGLEFLIYFQGNSAPDKSGLPSDRFSAERTGGSVSTLTIQRTQQEDSAVYLCASSLTGIEAFFGQGTRLTVV.

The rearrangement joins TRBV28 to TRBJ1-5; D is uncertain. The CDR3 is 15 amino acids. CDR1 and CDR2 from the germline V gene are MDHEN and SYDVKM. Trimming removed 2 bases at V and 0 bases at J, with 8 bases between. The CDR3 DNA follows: TGTGCCAGCAGTTTAGTAACCTATAGCAATCAGCCCCAGCATTTT. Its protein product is CASSLVTYSNQPQHF.

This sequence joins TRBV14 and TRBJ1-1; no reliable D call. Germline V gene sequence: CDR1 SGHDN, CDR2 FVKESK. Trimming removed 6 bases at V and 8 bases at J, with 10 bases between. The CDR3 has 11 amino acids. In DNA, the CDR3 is TGTGCCAGCAGGTACGGTAAAGAAGCTTTCTTT. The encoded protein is CASRYGKEAFF.

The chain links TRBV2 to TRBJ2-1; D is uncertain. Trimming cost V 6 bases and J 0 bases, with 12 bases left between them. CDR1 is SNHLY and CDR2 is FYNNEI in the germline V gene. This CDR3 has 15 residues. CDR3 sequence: CASRGPPPSYNEQFF. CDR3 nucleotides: TGTGCCAGCAGGGGCCCCCCTCCCTCCTACAATGAGCAGTTCTTC.